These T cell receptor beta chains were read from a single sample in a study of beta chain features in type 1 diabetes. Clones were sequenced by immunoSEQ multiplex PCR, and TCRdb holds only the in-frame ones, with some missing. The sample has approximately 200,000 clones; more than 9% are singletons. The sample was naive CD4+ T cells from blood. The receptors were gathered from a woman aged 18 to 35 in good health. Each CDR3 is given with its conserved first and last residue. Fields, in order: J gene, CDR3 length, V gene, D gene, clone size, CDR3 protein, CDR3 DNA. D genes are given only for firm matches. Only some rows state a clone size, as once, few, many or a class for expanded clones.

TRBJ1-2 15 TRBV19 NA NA CASSMGGLTNYGYTF TGTGCCAGTAGTATGGGCGGACTTACTAACTATGGCTACACCTTC
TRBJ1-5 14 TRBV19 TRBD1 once CASSGTGINQPQHF TGTGCCAGTAGTGGGACAGGGATTAATCAGCCCCAGCATTTT
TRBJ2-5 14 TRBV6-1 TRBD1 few CATSGTGGVETQYF TGTGCCACATCCGGGACAGGGGGCGTTGAGACCCAGTACTTC
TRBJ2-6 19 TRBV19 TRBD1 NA CASSMTVQGAYSGANVLTF TGTGCCAGTAGTATGACGGTGCAGGGGGCCTACTCTGGGGCCAACGTCCTGACTTTC
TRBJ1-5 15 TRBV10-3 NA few CAISELGTLYQPQHF TGTGCCATCAGTGAACTTGGGACACTCTATCAGCCCCAGCATTTT
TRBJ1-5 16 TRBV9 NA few CASSPGAQWSNQPQHF TGTGCCAGCAGCCCAGGGGCCCAGTGGAGCAATCAGCCCCAGCATTTT
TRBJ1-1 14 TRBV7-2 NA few CASRRYLAYTEAFF TGTGCCAGCAGGAGATACCTAGCGTACACTGAAGCTTTCTTT
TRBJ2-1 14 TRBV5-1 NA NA CASSGGQNYNEQFF TGCGCCAGCAGCGGAGGACAGAACTACAATGAGCAGTTCTTC
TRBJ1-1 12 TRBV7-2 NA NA CASSSRGTEAFF TGTGCCAGCAGCTCTAGAGGGACTGAAGCTTTCTTT
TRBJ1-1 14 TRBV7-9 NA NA CASSLGSGGTEAFF TGTGCCAGCAGCTTGGGGTCCGGGGGCACTGAAGCTTTCTTT
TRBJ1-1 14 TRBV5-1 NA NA CASSPQEPNTEAFF TGCGCCAGCAGCCCACAGGAGCCGAACACTGAAGCTTTCTTT
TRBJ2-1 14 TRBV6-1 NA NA CASSGITGFAEQFF TGTGCCAGCAGCGGTATAACAGGGTTTGCTGAGCAGTTCTTC